This section outlines one TCR beta chain sequence together with its context. Germline CDR1 reads SGHTS; CDR2 reads YDEGEE. V gave up 1 base and J gave up 4 bases, with 9 bases separating them. The CDR3 totals 14 residues. This entry belongs to a study of blood T cell repertoires in COVID-19. Sequenced by immunoSEQ multiplex PCR; TCRdb stores in-frame clones only, minus some. The sample lists a few hundred thousand clones; 80% to 90% were seen once. Sequencing was carried out using peripheral blood. The chain employs TRBV5-8 and TRBJ1-5; D perhaps matches TRBD1 (6 bases). This receptor was obtained from a man aged 55 to 70 who had recovered from COVID-19. CDR3 DNA sequence: TGTGCCAGCAGCTTGAACAGGGAGAATCAGCCCCAGCATTTT. It encodes CASSLNRENQPQHF.